This entry lists 27 T cell receptor beta chains sequenced from one sample in a study of T-cell reconstitution after alpha-beta-depleted transplantation in children. A TCRbeta library incorporating unique molecular identifiers was prepared. TCRdb processed the PCR reads anew with MiXCR; each CDR3 protein has one entry. The sample carries some 350,000 distinct CDR3 sequences, 15% to 20% recorded once. The source was PBMCs, mostly from graft donor cells, collected 360 days after TCRalphabeta/CD19-depleted stem cell transplant. These receptors originate from a male patient aged 2 to 9 who had a stem cell transplant for acute lymphoblastic leukemia, so the T cells may come from the graft donor.

This clonotype was seen repeatedly, ten times or more. Compared with germline, one end of the junction differs, possibly owing to a read error. This chain uses TRBV7-9 with TRBJ2-1; perhaps TRBD2 as D (5 bases). The CDR3 contains 13 residues. Per the germline V gene, CDR1 is SEHNR and CDR2 is FQNEAQ (reference sequence). The CDR3 region is CASSLALVDEQFF. The CDR3, as DNA: TGTGCCAGCAGCCTAGCCCTAGTGGATGAGCAGTTCTTC.

The chain couples TRBV15 to TRBJ2-5; no firm D call. This CDR3 has 12 amino acids. V was trimmed by 7 bases and J by 5 bases, leaving 11 bases between them. CDR1 and CDR2 (germline): LNHNV, YYDKDF (reference sequence). CDR3 nucleotide sequence: TGTGCCACCAAAAGAGATTCGGAGACCCAGTACTTC. It is translated as CATKRDSETQYF.

This clonotype was detected a few times. The chain is built from TRBV4-2 and TRBJ2-3, with TRBD2 as a possible D gene (5 bases). CDR3 length equals 15 residues. With 0 bases removed from V and 2 bases from J, the gap between germline ends came to 9 bases. CDR1 is LGHNA, CDR2 YNFKEQ, per germline. The CDR3 sequence is CASSQDPGSTDTQYF. Written as DNA, the CDR3 is TGTGCCAGCAGCCAAGATCCGGGATCCACAGATACGCAGTATTTT.

CDR3 region: CASSPGLANGELFF. CDR3 coding DNA: TGTGCCAGCTCACCGGGACTAGCTAACGGGGAGCTGTTTTTT. The rearrangement uses TRBV18 and TRBJ2-2; TRBD2 agrees at 9 bases. The J segment lost 7 bases and the V segment lost 3 bases, leaving 3 bases of the junction unmatched. There are 14 residues in the CDR3. The germline V gene has CDR1 KGHSH and CDR2 LQKENI.

This clonotype was seen only a few times. The junction departs from the called germline gene at one end, perhaps through a read error. The chain joins TRBV5-1 to TRBJ2-3; possible D gene TRBD2, 6 bases. Germline loops: CDR1 SGHRS, CDR2 YFSETQ. The CDR3 is 16 residues long. DNA of the CDR3: TGCGCCAGCAGGTTGGGACCGGGACTCATCACAGATACGCAGTATTTT. Protein: CASRLGPGLITDTQYF.

This clonotype was seen ten or more times. The chain carries TRBV20-1 and TRBJ2-3; 12 nucleotides line up with TRBD2. This CDR3 spans 15 amino acids. Germline CDR1 DFQATT, CDR2 SNEGSKA (reference sequence). With V trimmed by 0 bases and J by 8 bases, 6 bases remained unmatched. DNA of the CDR3: TGCAGTGCTAGAGATCTAGCGGGAGGGCCGGGTACGCAGTATTTT. This codes for CSARDLAGGPGTQYF.

A few counts support this clonotype. The rearrangement links TRBV29-1 to TRBJ1-2; tentatively, D is TRBD1 (6 bases). Germline CDR1 SQVTM, CDR2 ANQGSEA. There are 13 residues in the CDR3. The V and J ends lost 4 bases and 4 bases respectively, with 13 bases between them. The DNA of the CDR3 is TGCAGCGTTGGGGGGGGCGCGGGCTATGGCTACACCTTC. Protein product: CSVGGGAGYGYTF.

This clonotype was observed a handful of times. This chain connects TRBV5-1 to TRBJ2-5, with 7 bases lining up with TRBD1. CDR1 and CDR2 (germline): SGHRS, YFSETQ. The CDR3 totals 14 residues. With 1 base clipped from V and 5 bases from J, the junction kept 5 bases outside the gene matches. CDR3 residues: CASSLLGGAETQYF. Here the CDR3 DNA reads TGCGCCAGCAGCTTGCTAGGGGGCGCGGAGACCCAGTACTTC.

This clonotype came up a few times. This chain uses TRBV28 with TRBJ2-7; TRBD1 agrees at 7 bases. This CDR3 is 17 amino acids long. V dropped 5 bases and J dropped 3; count of bases not matched to a gene: 16. CDR1 and CDR2 from the germline V gene are MDHEN and SYDVKM. The CDR3 spells CASSPLIAPGTDYEQYF. Here the CDR3 DNA reads TGTGCCAGCAGTCCACTAATAGCCCCCGGGACAGACTACGAGCAGTACTTC.

A few counts support this clonotype. The rearrangement links TRBV7-2 to TRBJ2-7, with 8 positions matching TRBD1. Germline trimming cut 4 bases from V and 3 bases from J; bases unmatched to any gene: 8. Germline CDR1 is SGHTA and CDR2 is FQGNSA. The CDR3 spans 15 residues. CDR3 DNA: TGTGCCAGCAGCTCCAGGACAGGGAAGGACTACGAGCAGTACTTC. Amino acid sequence: CASSSRTGKDYEQYF.

There are a few counts of this clonotype. The V and J genes are TRBV4-2 and TRBJ2-3; 9 nucleotides align to TRBD2. The CDR3 is 17 amino acids. V trimming: 1 base; J trimming: 2 bases; junction bases outside the gene matches: 7. Per the germline V gene, CDR1 is LGHNA and CDR2 is YNFKEQ. Written as DNA, the CDR3 is TGTGCCAGCAGCCAAGCGGCGGGAGGGCGTTACACAGATACGCAGTATTTT. Residues: CASSQAAGGRYTDTQYF.

The chain joins TRBV20-1 to TRBJ1-2; tentatively, D is TRBD1 (5 bases). Between the trimmed V and J ends, which lost 0 bases and 0 bases, there was a span of 11 bases. Germline lookup yields CDR1 DFQATT and CDR2 SNEGSKA (reference sequence). The CDR3 sequence is 15 residues long. In nucleotides, the CDR3 is TGCAGTGCTAGAGATGGGGCAGCAGCTAACTATGGCTACACCTTC. Translating gives CSARDGAAANYGYTF.

This clonotype turned up a few times. V is TRBV7-8 and J is TRBJ2-3, with TRBD2 identical over 8 bases. Trimming at V came to 5 bases and at J to 3 bases, leaving 22 bases not matched to a gene. Germline CDR1 and CDR2: SGHVS and FQNEAQ. The CDR3 loop spans 20 amino acids. The CDR3 sequence: CASSPSRVRFREGRTDTQYF. As DNA, the CDR3 is TGTGCCAGCAGCCCATCACGGGTACGGTTCCGGGAGGGGAGGACAGATACGCAGTATTTT.

This clonotype has just a few counts. J is TRBJ2-1 and V is TRBV25-1, with TRBD2 identical over 9 bases. Germline-derived CDR1 and CDR2 are MGHDK and SYGVNS. After removal of 3 bases from V and 6 bases from J, the junction contained 6 bases not matched to a gene. CDR3 length: 15 residues. In DNA form, the CDR3 reads TGTGCCAGCAGTGACAGCGGGAGGCCCCCCAATGAGCAGTTCTTC. Its protein is CASSDSGRPPNEQFF.

The CDR3, as DNA: TGTGCCAGCAGCTTGGGACAGATCTCTGGAAACACCATATATTTT. It codes for CASSLGQISGNTIYF. The V call is TRBV7-2, the J call TRBJ1-3, with 7 bases lining up with TRBD1. The germline V gene has CDR1 SGHTA and CDR2 FQGNSA. J was trimmed by 0 bases and V by 3 bases; bases with no gene match: 2. This CDR3 comprises 15 residues.

V usage is TRBV7-8 and J usage is TRBJ2-7, with 7 bases fitting TRBD1. Trimming cost V 1 base and J 4 bases; bases outside gene matches: 4. From germline, CDR1 is SGHVS and CDR2 FQNEAQ. This CDR3 contains 14 residues. CDR3 sequence (DNA): TGTGCCAGCAGCTTAGGGGCCAGGGGGTACGAGCAGTACTTC. Translating gives CASSLGARGYEQYF.

The genes are TRBV21-1 and TRBJ2-1; the table assigns TRBD1, which was not confirmed against the DNA. TRBV21-1 is a listed pseudogene. The CDR3 runs 16 residues. The CDR3 is CASSEKSQQGSNEQFF. The CDR3 DNA reads as TGTGCCAGCAGCGAAAAATCGCAACAGGGATCGAATGAGCAGTTCTTC.

This clonotype has ten or more counts. V and J are TRBV28 and TRBJ2-7; D might be TRBD1 (6 bases). CDR3 length: 12 amino acids. Between the trimmed V and J ends, which lost 8 bases and 2 bases, there was a span of 10 bases. In germline, CDR1 is MDHEN, CDR2 SYDVKM. The CDR3 loop reads CASGTLTYEQYF. The CDR3 DNA follows: TGTGCCAGCGGGACATTAACCTACGAGCAGTACTTC.

Many counts were recorded for this clonotype. The chain carries TRBV4-1 and TRBJ1-4, with 8 positions matching TRBD1. The CDR3 spans 15 residues. Per the germline V gene, CDR1 is MGHRA and CDR2 is YSYEKL. V was clipped by 0 bases and J by 7 bases; unmatched bases: 4. The chain's CDR3 is CASSQDWGQAEKLFF. The CDR3 coding sequence is TGCGCCAGCAGCCAAGATTGGGGACAGGCTGAAAAACTGTTTTTT.

The chain joins TRBV5-6 to TRBJ1-6; D possibly corresponds to TRBD1 (6 bases). The V and J ends lost 6 bases and 8 bases respectively, with 9 bases between them. The germline gives CDR1 SGHDT, CDR2 YYEEEE. The CDR3 totals 12 residues. DNA for the CDR3: TGTGCCAGCAACCGACAGGATTCACCCCTCCACTTT. Its protein product is CASNRQDSPLHF.

This chain links TRBV21-1 with TRBJ2-7; no check of the table's D call, TRBD2, against the DNA was made. TRBV21-1 is a pseudogene segment. The CDR3 is 15 amino acids. The CDR3, as DNA: TGTGCCAGCAGCAAAGCGCGGGCGGGAGCGGGCGAGCAGTACTTC. Protein product: CASSKARAGAGEQYF.

The chain carries TRBV20-1 and TRBJ2-5; possibly TRBD2 for D (6 bases). This CDR3 is built from 12 residues. Germline V gene data show CDR1 as DFQATT and CDR2 as SNEGSKA (reference sequence). V shed 7 bases and J shed 1 base, with 10 bases lying between them. As DNA, the CDR3 is TGCAGTGGCCGGCGGGGCCAAGAGACCCAGTACTTC. This codes for CSGRRGQETQYF.

The gene calls are TRBV30 and TRBJ2-3, with D perhaps matching TRBD1 or TRBD2 (5 bases each). Germline V lookup: CDR1 GTSNPN, CDR2 SVGIG (reference sequence). Trimming removed 3 bases from V and 7 bases from J, with 11 bases in between. This CDR3 is 12 amino acids long. CDR3 protein: CAWRGDGYTQYF. The CDR3 bases are TGTGCCTGGAGAGGGGACGGGTATACGCAGTATTTT. The whole variable domain, filled in from reference TRBV30 and TRBJ2-3, reads SQTIHQWPATLVQPVGSPLSLECTVEGTSNPNLYWYRQAAGRGLQLLFYSVGIGQISSEVPQNLSASRPQDRQFILSSKKLLLSDSGFYLCAWRGDGYTQYFGPGTRLTVL.

This clonotype appeared a few times. The chain is built from TRBV5-5 and TRBJ2-4; perhaps TRBD1 as D (6 bases). CDR1 and CDR2 from the germline V gene are SGHKS and YYEKEE (reference sequence). V gave up 3 bases and J gave up 5 bases, with 12 bases separating them. This CDR3 region has 14 residues. CDR3 loop: CASSWAGAQNIQYF. The DNA of the CDR3 is TGTGCCAGCAGCTGGGCAGGGGCCCAAAACATTCAGTACTTC.

This clonotype is a singleton in its sample. J is TRBJ2-3 and V is TRBV4-1; possible D gene TRBD1, 6 bases. This CDR3 comprises 16 residues. Trimming took off 4 bases at V and 4 bases at J, with 18 bases between the two ends. Per germline, CDR1 MGHRA and CDR2 YSYEKL. The CDR3 DNA reads TGCGCCAGCAGCCCTCAGGCAACAGGGATCCCAGATACGCAGTATTTT. Translation: CASSPQATGIPDTQYF.

This clonotype was picked up a small number of times. In DNA, the CDR3 is TGTGCCAGCAGCTTCCCGACAGGGGAGGACCTCACAGATACGCAGTATTTT. This codes for CASSFPTGEDLTDTQYF. This chain joins TRBV5-6 and TRBJ2-3; TRBD1 matches at 8 bases. This CDR3 spans 17 amino acids. V was pared by 2 bases and J by 2 bases, with 10 bases of the junction left unmatched. Germline loops: CDR1 SGHDT, CDR2 YYEEEE.

This clonotype was counted ten times or more. The rearrangement uses TRBV7-6 and TRBJ2-1; TRBD2 matches 9 bases. This CDR3 comprises 14 residues. V shed 1 base and J 7 bases; nucleotides not matched to a gene: 2. Germline CDR1 is SGHVS and CDR2 is FNYEAQ. The chain's CDR3 is CASSLGGLANEQFF. CDR3 nucleotides: TGTGCCAGCAGCTTAGGAGGACTAGCGAATGAGCAGTTCTTC.